This T cell receptor (beta chain) came from a study of T cell responses to AZD1222 COVID-19 vaccine (dated by TCRdb to about 2021). With regard to the full study: TCR sequencing was performed for about 250 trial participants, of whom about 200 were given two doses of AZD1222 and some 26 were given two doses of MenACWY control vaccine. Trial participants were enrolled into age subgroups of 18-55, 56-69 and 70-plus years, which contained about 150, 27 and 61 TCR-sequenced participants, respectively. Study-level results and caveats: The 56-69-year group was small, and its depth increase did not reach significance, likely because of low power. Epitopes outside the regions mutated in the B.1.351 and B.1.1.7 variants were reportedly recognized by nearly half of the unique spike-specific TCRs. After two AZD1222 doses, spike-specific TCR breadth and depth were significantly higher than at day 0 and than in MenACWY recipients. CD4 TCRs associated with the vaccine covered the entire spike protein, and the dominant responses were in regions 160-218 and 743-854. Conclusions about previously exposed vaccinees were limited because only a handful of AZD1222 recipients were SARS-CoV-2 seropositive at baseline. Participants were mostly white British, with more females than males. The authors suggested clonal diversity may have been underestimated. No day 14 peak-response samples were available, so repertoires were characterized only after the peak T cell response.

There are 13 amino acids in the CDR3, from cysteine to phenylalanine inclusive. Solely the CDR3 DNA is kept, with 39 bases framed from the first base. V drops 7 bases and J drops 3 bases, leaving 10 bases in between. In the paper's terms, the time point label means: about 28 days (+/-7) after the second vaccine dose. AZD1222 recipients with second doses at about 4 weeks or about 12 weeks were pooled, because spike-specific TCR depth and breadth did not differ between schedules. Vaccinee samples came from UK trials COV001 and COV002, including a single-blind randomized controlled phase 2/3 trial of AZD1222 (ChAdOx1 nCoV-19) in healthy adults. For TCRbeta chain sequencing, PBMC samples were collected from trial participants at day 0 and at day 28 after the second dose. The CDR3 regions of human TCRbeta chains were analyzed by immunosequencing. In the original analysis: TCRs in the repertoires were matched against a reference library of SARS-CoV-2-specific TCRs that had been generated with the MIRA antigen-specificity platform. Breadth was defined as the fraction of unique TCRs that were SARS-CoV-2-associated. Depth was defined as the fraction of total T cells that were SARS-CoV-2-associated. Using the MIRA data, each spike-specific TCR was mapped to the spike region that the TCR reacts to and placed in a CD4 or CD8 class. Log10-transformed breadth and depth values were compared by one-way ANOVA with Sidak's multiple comparisons tests. Not all clones reach the TCRdb copy of this immuneACCESS table, which keeps in-frame sequences only. Checked studies attribute under half of the gap to unresolved V genes and leave the rest unexplained. That table is the source of V, J and clone size, and D and trimming were worked out from the DNA. The sample table holds some 100,000 clones, of which around nine tenths were seen once. Together, the top ten hold roughly 7% of the sample.

Points on this clone: Its antigen has not been determined. Qualities for individual bases were not recorded, and no much larger clone is one base off.

The material sequenced was peripheral blood, taken 28 days after the second AZD1222 dose. The chain uses TRBV12-3 or TRBV12-4 and TRBJ2-1; the D gene remains uncertain. This TCR came from an adult who received the AZD1222 COVID-19 vaccine. The CDR3 reads as follows: CASNRANYNEQFF. The nucleotides read TGTGCCAGCAACCGGGCAAACTACAATGAGCAGTTCTTC.